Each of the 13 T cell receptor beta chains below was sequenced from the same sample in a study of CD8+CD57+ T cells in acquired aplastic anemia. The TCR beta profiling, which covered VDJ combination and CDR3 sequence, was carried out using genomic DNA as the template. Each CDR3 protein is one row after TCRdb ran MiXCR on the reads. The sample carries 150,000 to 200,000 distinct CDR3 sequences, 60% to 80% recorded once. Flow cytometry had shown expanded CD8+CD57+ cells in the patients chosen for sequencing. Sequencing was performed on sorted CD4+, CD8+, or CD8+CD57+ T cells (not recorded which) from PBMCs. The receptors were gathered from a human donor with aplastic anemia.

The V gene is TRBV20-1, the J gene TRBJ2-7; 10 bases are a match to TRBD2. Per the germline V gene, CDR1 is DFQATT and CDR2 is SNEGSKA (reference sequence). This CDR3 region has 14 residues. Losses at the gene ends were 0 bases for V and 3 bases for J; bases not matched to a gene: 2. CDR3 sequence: CSAREAGGIYEQYF. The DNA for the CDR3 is TGCAGTGCTAGAGAAGCGGGAGGGATCTACGAGCAGTACTTC.

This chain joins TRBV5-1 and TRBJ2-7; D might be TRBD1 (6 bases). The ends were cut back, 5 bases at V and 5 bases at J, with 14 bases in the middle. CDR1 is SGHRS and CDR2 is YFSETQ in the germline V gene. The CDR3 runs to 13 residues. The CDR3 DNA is TGCGCCAGCAGTGACGGCAGGGGCCACGAGCAGTACTTC. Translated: CASSDGRGHEQYF.

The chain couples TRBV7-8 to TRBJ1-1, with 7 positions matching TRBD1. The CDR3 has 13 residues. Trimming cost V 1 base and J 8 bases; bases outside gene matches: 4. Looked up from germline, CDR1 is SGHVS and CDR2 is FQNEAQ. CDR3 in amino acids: CASSLVRQGEAFF. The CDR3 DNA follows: TGTGCCAGCAGCTTAGTTCGACAGGGCGAAGCTTTCTTT.

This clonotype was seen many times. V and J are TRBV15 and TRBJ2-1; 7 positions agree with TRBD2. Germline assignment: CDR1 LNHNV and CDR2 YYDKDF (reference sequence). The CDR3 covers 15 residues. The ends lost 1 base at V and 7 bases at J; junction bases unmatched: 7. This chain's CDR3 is CATSRAQTSPNEQFF. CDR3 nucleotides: TGTGCCACCAGCAGAGCGCAGACTAGCCCAAATGAGCAGTTCTTC. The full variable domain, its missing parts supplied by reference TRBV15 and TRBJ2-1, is DAMVIQNPRYQVTQFGKPVTLSCSQTLNHNVMYWYQQKSSQAPKLLFHYYDKDFNNEADTPDNFQSRRPNTSFCFLDIRSPGLGDTAMYLCATSRAQTSPNEQFFGPGTRLTVL.

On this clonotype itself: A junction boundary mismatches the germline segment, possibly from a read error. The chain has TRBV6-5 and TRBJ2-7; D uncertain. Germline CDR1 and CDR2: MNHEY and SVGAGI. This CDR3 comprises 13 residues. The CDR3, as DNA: TGTGCCGGCAGTTACTACGGCTCCTACGAGCAGTACTTC. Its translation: CAGSYYGSYEQYF.

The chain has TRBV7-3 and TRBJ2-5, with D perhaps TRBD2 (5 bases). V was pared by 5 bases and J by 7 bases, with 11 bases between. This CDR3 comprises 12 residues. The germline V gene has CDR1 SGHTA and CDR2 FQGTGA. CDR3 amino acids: CASSQVEGTQYF. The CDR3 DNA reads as TGTGCCAGCAGCCAAGTTGAGGGGACCCAGTACTTC.

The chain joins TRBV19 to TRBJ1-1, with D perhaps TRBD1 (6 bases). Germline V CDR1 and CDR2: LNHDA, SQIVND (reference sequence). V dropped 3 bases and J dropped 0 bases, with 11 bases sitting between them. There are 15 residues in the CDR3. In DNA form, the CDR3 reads TGTGCCAGTAGTATGGGGGGCAGGCTGAACACTGAAGCTTTCTTT. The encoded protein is CASSMGGRLNTEAFF.

CDR3: CASTPKAFF. In nucleotides, the CDR3 is TGTGCCAGCACCCCCAAAGCTTTCTTT. This chain links TRBV2 with TRBJ1-1, with D uncertain. Germline CDR1 is SNHLY and CDR2 is FYNNEI. Trimming removed 7 bases from V and 9 bases from J, with 6 bases in between. The CDR3 has 9 amino acids.

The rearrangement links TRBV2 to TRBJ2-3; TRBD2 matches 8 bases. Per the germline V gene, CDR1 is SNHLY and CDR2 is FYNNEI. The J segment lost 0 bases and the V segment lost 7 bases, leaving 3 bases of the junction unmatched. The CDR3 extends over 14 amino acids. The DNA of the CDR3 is TGTGCCAGCACCGAGCGGGGGAGCACAGATACGCAGTATTTT. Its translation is CASTERGSTDTQYF.

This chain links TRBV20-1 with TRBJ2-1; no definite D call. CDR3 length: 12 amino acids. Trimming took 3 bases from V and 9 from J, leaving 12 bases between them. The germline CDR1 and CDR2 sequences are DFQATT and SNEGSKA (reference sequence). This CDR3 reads CSASNIAGEQFF. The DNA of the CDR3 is TGCAGTGCTAGCAATATAGCTGGTGAGCAGTTCTTC.

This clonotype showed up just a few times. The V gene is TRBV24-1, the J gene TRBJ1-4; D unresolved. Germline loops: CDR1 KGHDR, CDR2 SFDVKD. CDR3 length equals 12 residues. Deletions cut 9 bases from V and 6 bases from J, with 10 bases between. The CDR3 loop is CATSAADEKLFF. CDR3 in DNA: TGTGCCACCTCAGCAGCCGATGAAAAACTGTTTTTT.

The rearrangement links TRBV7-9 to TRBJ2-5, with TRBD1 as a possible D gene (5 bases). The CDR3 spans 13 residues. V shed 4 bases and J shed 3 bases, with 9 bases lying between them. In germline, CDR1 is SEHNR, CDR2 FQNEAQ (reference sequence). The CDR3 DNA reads TGTGCCAGCAGCTCGCGGACAAAAGAGACCCAGTACTTC. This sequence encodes CASSSRTKETQYF.

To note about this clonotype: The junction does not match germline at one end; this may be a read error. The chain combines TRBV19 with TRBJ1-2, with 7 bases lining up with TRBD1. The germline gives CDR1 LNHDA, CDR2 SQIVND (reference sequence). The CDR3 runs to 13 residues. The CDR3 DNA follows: TGTGCCAGTAGTATAACAGGGGACTATAGCTACACCTTC. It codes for CASSITGDYSYTF.